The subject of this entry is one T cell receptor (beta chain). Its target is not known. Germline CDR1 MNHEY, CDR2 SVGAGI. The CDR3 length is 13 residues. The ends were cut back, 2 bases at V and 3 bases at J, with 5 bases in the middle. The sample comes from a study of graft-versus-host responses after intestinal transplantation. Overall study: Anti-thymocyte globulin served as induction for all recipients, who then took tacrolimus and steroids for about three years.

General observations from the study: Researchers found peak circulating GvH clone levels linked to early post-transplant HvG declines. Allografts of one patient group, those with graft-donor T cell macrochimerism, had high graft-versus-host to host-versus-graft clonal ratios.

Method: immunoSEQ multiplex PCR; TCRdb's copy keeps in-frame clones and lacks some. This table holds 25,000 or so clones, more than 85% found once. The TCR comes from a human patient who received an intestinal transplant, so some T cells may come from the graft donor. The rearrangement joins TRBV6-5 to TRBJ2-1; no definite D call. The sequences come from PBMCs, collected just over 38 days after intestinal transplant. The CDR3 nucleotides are TGTGCCAGCAGTTACAGGGACTACAATGAGCAGTTCTTC. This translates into CASSYRDYNEQFF.